This TCR beta chain was captured by sequencing in a study of T-cell memory formation after mild COVID-19. Study-level information: The study found TCR clusters largely donor specific. Study-level findings and limits: Cross-reactive memory apparently joined, as some responding clones appeared in pre-infection memory.

This clonotype has only a few counts. Its antigen is as yet unknown. From the 5' RACE reads, TCRdb called clonotypes with MiXCR, one entry per CDR3 protein. This table has 250,000 to 350,000 distinct CDR3 sequences, 15% to 20% appearing once. The CDR3 loop spans 15 amino acids. The V end was cut by 0 bases, the J end by 4 bases, with 13 bases between. The chain employs TRBV12-3 or TRBV12-4 and TRBJ2-7, with D tentatively TRBD1 or TRBD2 (5 bases each). The sequence came from a man aged 18 to 30 who had mild COVID-19 (a few samples of this study predate the infection). Cell type and time point are not known. Material for sequencing was PBMCs or a T cell subset sorted from them (not recorded which). Written as DNA, the CDR3 is TGTGCCAGCAGTTTAGCAGGGGACCTCCGATACGAGCAGTACGTC. This gives the protein CASSLAGDLRYEQYV.